The entry below describes one T cell receptor (beta chain). Its antigen is unknown. Base qualities are not recorded, but no much larger clone differs from it by a single base. Measured from the cysteine to the phenylalanine, the CDR3 is 15 residues long. Only the CDR3 DNA stays, 45 bases, in frame from base 1. The CDR1 and CDR2 encoded by the germline V gene are SGHVS and FNYEAQ. After removal of 6 bases from V and 7 bases from J, the junction retains 9 bases not matched to a gene. The data were obtained in a study (dated by TCRdb to the early 2020s). General study outcomes and caveats: According to the authors, more investigation is needed, including longitudinal sampling and evaluation of a control group.

Survey-level sequencing on the immunoSEQ platform was used to profile TCR beta chain repertoires. Per the authors' processing: CDR3 amino acid length spectratypes and V-J pairing frequencies were compared, and repertoire diversity was measured with the inverse Simpson index. Clonotypes specific to SARS-CoV-2, CMV, influenza A and EBV were annotated by matching TCR beta CDR3 sequences against VDJdb. In TCRdb, the immuneACCESS table is reduced to in-frame sequences with V and J assigned. These tables do not hold every clone; where another copy was compared, an unresolved V gene accounts for under half, and the others remain unexplained. That table is the source of V, J and clone size, and D and trimming were worked out from the DNA. The sample profile shows under 65,000 clones; over 90% of them were found once. The top ten clones comprise approximately 12% of the sample. PBMCs were separated from peripheral blood, and TCR beta sequencing was performed on genomic DNA obtained from unsorted PBMCs.

The sequencing sample was made of PBMCs. The V and J genes are TRBV7-6 and TRBJ1-5, with 10 central nucleotides matching TRBD1. The clonotype was recovered from a man aged 35-49 years with rheumatoid arthritis. The sequence in DNA is TGTGCCAGCAGTTGGGGACAGGGGCAAGGACAGCCCCAGCATTTT. It translates as CASSWGQGQGQPQHF.